The source of this T cell receptor (beta chain) is a study of blood T cell repertoires in COVID-19. Looking at the study overall: The study drew acute and convalescent COVID-19 samples from the United States, Italy and Spain. PBMCs, B-cell-depleted T cells, or T cells were the source of the cDNA or gDNA that made up the material.

In germline, CDR1 is MGHRA, CDR2 YSYEKL. This CDR3 has 15 amino acids. V lost 4 bases and J lost 4, with 14 bases in between. Methods used by the authors: Cell counts per sample came from amplifying reference gene primers. Assay used: immunoSEQ multiplex PCR; TCRdb lists only in-frame clones, some missing. The V and J calls and clone size are taken from that table; D and trimming were inferred from the DNA. The sample consists of tens of thousands of clones, more than 70% of them appearing once. The sequencing input was peripheral blood. The chain recombines TRBV4-1 with TRBJ2-1, with TRBD1 as a possible D gene (6 bases). The clonotype originates from a man between 65 and 85 years old with acute or convalescent COVID-19. CDR3: CASSRRTDIYNEQFF. CDR3 coding DNA: TGCGCCAGCAGCCGCAGGACAGACATATACAATGAGCAGTTCTTC.